This T cell receptor beta chain was observed in a study of vaccination and CD4 T cells after COVID-19. Across the whole study: Either a CEFX pool, an HIV-1 Nef pool, or no peptide was added to control cultures.

Study outcomes and limitations: The median number of SARS-CoV-2-reactive clonotypes increased from around 20 to 38, a change that did not reach significance.

As to treatment: approximately 9-day PBMC culture with coronavirus spike peptide pools or control peptides (ViraFEST assay). Each of days 3 and 7 saw half the medium replaced by fresh IL-2 medium. An Oncomine TCR Beta short-read assay was used to sequence the DNA from cultured CD4+ T cells. Cultured CD4+ T cells yielded the extracted genomic DNA. From the PCR reads, TCRdb called clonotypes with MiXCR, one entry per CDR3 protein. The data contain roughly 20,000 distinct CDR3 sequences, around 62% of them singletons. A note on this clonotype: The antigen is undetermined.

Looked up from germline, CDR1 is SEHNR and CDR2 is FQNEAQ (reference sequence). V lost 0 bases and J lost 8, with 14 bases in between. This CDR3 is 15 amino acids long. This clonotype originated in a human donor who received a COVID-19 vaccine. This material consisted of CD4+ T cells from blood, cultured in vitro, taken before SARS-CoV-2 vaccination. The gene calls are TRBV7-9 and TRBJ2-1; D unclear. CDR3 region: CASSLATAFIHEQFF. The CDR3 nucleotides read TGTGCCAGCAGCTTAGCCACAGCATTTATCCATGAGCAGTTCTTC.